This T cell receptor beta chain was sequenced during a study of blood T cell repertoires in COVID-19. In the original workflow: Nucleated cell counts were estimated from reference gene primer amplification. Assay used: immunoSEQ multiplex PCR; TCRdb lists only in-frame clones, some missing. Clone size and the V and J calls come from that table; the DNA yielded D and trimming. Altogether 100,000 to 150,000 clones are present, around 89% being singletons, with the ten largest covering 7.6%. This CDR3 region has 18 residues. Trimming cost V 7 bases and J 1 base; bases outside gene matches: 16. CDR1 and CDR2 (germline): LNHDA, SQIVND (reference sequence).

Sequenced: peripheral blood. The receptor was derived from a man aged 50-60 years with acute or convalescent COVID-19. The rearrangement joins TRBV19 to TRBJ1-1; 9 bases fit TRBD1. CDR3 amino acids: CASIPGQGGGRPNTEAFF. DNA for the CDR3: TGTGCCAGTATCCCGGGACAGGGAGGGGGAAGACCGAACACTGAAGCTTTCTTT.